This is a list of T cell receptor beta chains from one sample in a study of shared clonotypes between healthy human individuals. The repertoire was sequenced with immunoSEQ multiplex PCR; TCRdb's copy has only in-frame clones and lacks some. The repertoire holds 2 million or so clones, with roughly 94% as singletons. The sample was naive CD4+ T cells sorted from blood. All receptors come from a man younger than 30 in good health. The CDR3 runs from the conserved cysteine through the conserved F or W. The D gene is left open where the match is weak. A clone size is listed for some rows: how often the clone was seen (once, few, many), or a class if it is expanded.

V gene,J gene,D gene,clone size,CDR3 protein,CDR3 DNA
TRBV18,TRBJ2-7,TRBD2,NA,CASSPAELASYEQYF,TGTGCCAGCTCACCAGCGGAACTAGCGAGCTACGAGCAGTACTTC
TRBV4-3,TRBJ2-1,TRBD2,NA,CASSPTSGRLNEQFF,TGCGCCAGCAGCCCTACTAGCGGGAGGCTCAATGAGCAGTTCTTC
TRBV29-1,TRBJ1-1,NA,NA,CSVEAKGDTEAFF,TGCAGCGTTGAGGCCAAGGGGGACACTGAAGCTTTCTTT
TRBV18,TRBJ2-5,TRBD1,NA,CASRDSSQETQYF,TGTGCCAGCAGGGACAGCTCGCAAGAGACCCAGTACTTC
TRBV7-9,TRBJ2-2,TRBD1,NA,CASSPRQGNPGELFF,TGTGCCAGCAGCCCGCGACAGGGAAATCCCGGGGAGCTGTTTTTT
TRBV6-1,TRBJ2-5,NA,NA,CASSPSGAYRETQYF,TGTGCCAGCAGTCCCTCAGGGGCTTACCGAGAGACCCAGTACTTC
TRBV29-1,TRBJ1-3,NA,once,CSVEDQGTPGNTIYF,TGCAGCGTTGAAGATCAGGGGACGCCTGGAAACACCATATATTTT
TRBV5-6,TRBJ2-7,NA,NA,CASSADPYEQYF,TGTGCCAGCAGCGCGGATCCCTACGAGCAGTACTTC
TRBV11-2,TRBJ2-4,NA,NA,CASSQEGRQYF,TGTGCCAGCAGCCAAGAGGGGAGGCAGTACTTC
TRBV5-1,TRBJ2-3,NA,NA,CASSLLATGTDTQYF,TGCGCCAGCAGCCTGTTGGCCACGGGCACAGATACGCAGTATTTT
TRBV5-1,TRBJ1-6,TRBD1,NA,CASSGTGGVNSPLHF,TGCGCCAGCAGCGGGACAGGGGGCGTTAATTCACCCCTCCACTTT
TRBV15,TRBJ2-7,NA,NA,CATSRDRVGNSYEQYF,TGTGCCACCAGCAGAGATAGAGTGGGAAACTCCTACGAGCAGTACTTC
TRBV27,TRBJ2-5,TRBD1,NA,CASALWGDRVETQYF,TGTGCCAGCGCTCTCTGGGGGGACAGGGTTGAGACCCAGTACTTC
TRBV7-9,TRBJ1-3,NA,NA,CASSHTGLSGNTIYF,TGTGCCAGCAGCCATACAGGGCTCTCTGGAAACACCATATATTTT
TRBV30,TRBJ1-5,TRBD1,once,CAWSVGQGAQPQHF,TGTGCCTGGAGTGTAGGGCAGGGGGCTCAGCCCCAGCATTTT
TRBV11-2,TRBJ2-7,TRBD2,NA,CASSLDRTSGSFNSYEQYF,TGTGCCAGCAGCTTAGACCGTACTAGCGGGAGCTTTAATTCCTACGAGCAGTACTTC
TRBV5-1,TRBJ1-2,NA,NA,CASDEGGDGYGYTF,TGCGCCAGCGACGAAGGAGGGGACGGCTATGGCTACACCTTC
TRBV4-1,TRBJ2-3,NA,NA,CASSLIGDGSTDTQYF,TGCGCCAGCAGCCTCATAGGGGACGGATCCACAGATACGCAGTATTTT
TRBV6-5,TRBJ1-1,TRBD1,NA,CASSRQGTEAFF,TGTGCCAGCAGTCGACAGGGAACTGAAGCTTTCTTT
TRBV5-1,TRBJ1-5,TRBD1,NA,CASSIEGAPNQPQHF,TGCGCCAGCAGCATTGAGGGGGCTCCCAATCAGCCCCAGCATTTT